This T cell receptor (beta chain) is drawn from a study of patients and donors after allogeneic stem cell transplantation. TCRdb fed the RT-PCR reads into MiXCR, producing one record per CDR3 protein. The repertoire holds hundreds of thousands of distinct CDR3 sequences, with 16% as singletons. V gave up 4 bases and J gave up 3 bases, with 12 bases separating them. Germline-derived CDR1 and CDR2 are DFQATT and SNEGSKA (reference sequence). There are 14 residues in the CDR3. The sample consisted of blood, either unsorted or a sorted T cell fraction (not recorded which). This sequence was found in a human donor who was either an allogeneic HSCT recipient or a stem cell or donor lymphocyte infusion donor (not recorded which). It is not recorded whose cells these are; they may come from a transplant donor. The chain uses TRBV20-1 and TRBJ2-2; tentative D call: TRBD2 (5 bases). This CDR3 is CSATRTSDTGELFF. The CDR3 DNA follows: TGCAGTGCTACTAGGACTTCTGACACCGGGGAGCTGTTTTTT.